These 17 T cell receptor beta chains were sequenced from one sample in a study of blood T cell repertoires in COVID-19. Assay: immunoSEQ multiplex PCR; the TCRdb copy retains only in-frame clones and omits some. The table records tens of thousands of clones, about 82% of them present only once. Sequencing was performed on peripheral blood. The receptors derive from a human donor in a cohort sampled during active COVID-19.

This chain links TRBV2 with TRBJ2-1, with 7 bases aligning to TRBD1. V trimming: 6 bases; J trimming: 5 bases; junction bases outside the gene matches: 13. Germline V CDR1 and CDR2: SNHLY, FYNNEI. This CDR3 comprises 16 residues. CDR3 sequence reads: CASSDWARGQDNEQFF. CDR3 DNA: TGTGCCAGCAGCGACTGGGCGAGGGGGCAGGACAATGAGCAGTTCTTC. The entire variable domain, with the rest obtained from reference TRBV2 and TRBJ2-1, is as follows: EPEVTQTPSHQVTQMGQEVILRCVPISNHLYFYWYRQILGQKVEFLVSFYNNEISEKSEIFDDQFSVERPDGSNFTLKIRSTKLEDSAMYFCASSDWARGQDNEQFFGPGTRLTVL.

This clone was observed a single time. The CDR3 sequence is CASSLGEGRSPLHF. The CDR3 DNA reads TGCGCCAGCAGCTTGGGGGAGGGAAGGTCACCCCTCCACTTT. V is TRBV5-1 and J is TRBJ1-6; no definite D call. The germline V gene has CDR1 SGHRS and CDR2 YFSETQ. This CDR3 contains 14 residues. Trimming took 0 bases from V and 10 from J, leaving 11 bases between them.

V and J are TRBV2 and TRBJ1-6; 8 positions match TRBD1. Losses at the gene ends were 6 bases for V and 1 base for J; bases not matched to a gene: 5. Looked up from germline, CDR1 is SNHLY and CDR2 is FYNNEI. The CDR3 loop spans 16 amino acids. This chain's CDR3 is CASRPTGGSYNSPLHF. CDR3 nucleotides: TGTGCCAGCAGACCCACAGGGGGATCCTATAATTCACCCCTCCACTTT.

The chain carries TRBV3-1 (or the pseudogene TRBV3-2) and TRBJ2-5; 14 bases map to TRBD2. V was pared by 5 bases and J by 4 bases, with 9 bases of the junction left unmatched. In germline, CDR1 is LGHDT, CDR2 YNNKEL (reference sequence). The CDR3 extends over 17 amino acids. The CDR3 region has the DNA TGTGCCAGCAGCTTGACTAGCGGGAGGGCCTTGGTAGAGACCCAGTACTTC. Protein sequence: CASSLTSGRALVETQYF.

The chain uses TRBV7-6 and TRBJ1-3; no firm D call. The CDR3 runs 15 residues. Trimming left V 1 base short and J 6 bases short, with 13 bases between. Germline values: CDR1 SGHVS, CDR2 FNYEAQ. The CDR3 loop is CASSLVSGNENTIYF. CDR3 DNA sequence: TGTGCCAGCAGCTTAGTTAGCGGGAACGAAAACACCATATATTTT.

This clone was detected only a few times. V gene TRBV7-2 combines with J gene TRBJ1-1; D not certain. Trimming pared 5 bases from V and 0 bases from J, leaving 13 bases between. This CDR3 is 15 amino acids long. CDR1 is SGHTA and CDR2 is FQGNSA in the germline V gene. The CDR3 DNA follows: TGTGCCAGCAGCCCCAGGAACAGTCTGAACACTGAAGCTTTCTTT. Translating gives CASSPRNSLNTEAFF.

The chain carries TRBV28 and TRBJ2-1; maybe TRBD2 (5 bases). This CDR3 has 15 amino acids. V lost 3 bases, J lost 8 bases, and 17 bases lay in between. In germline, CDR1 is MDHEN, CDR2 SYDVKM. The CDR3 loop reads CASSFTGAGIDEQFF. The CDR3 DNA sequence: TGTGCCAGCAGTTTTACGGGCGCGGGCATCGATGAGCAGTTCTTC.

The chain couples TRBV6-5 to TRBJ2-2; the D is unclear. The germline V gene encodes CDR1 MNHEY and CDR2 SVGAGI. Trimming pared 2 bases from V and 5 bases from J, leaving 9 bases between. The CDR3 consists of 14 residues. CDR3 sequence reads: CASSYTGATGELFF. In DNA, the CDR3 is TGTGCCAGCAGTTACACTGGTGCTACCGGGGAGCTGTTTTTT.

DNA of the CDR3: TGTGCCATCAGAGACGGGACAGACTATGGCTACACCTTC. This encodes CAIRDGTDYGYTF. V gene TRBV10-3 combines with J gene TRBJ1-2, with 7 positions matching TRBD1. The CDR3 has 13 amino acids. With V trimmed by 6 bases and J by 3 bases, 4 bases remained unmatched. The germline V gene encodes CDR1 ENHRY and CDR2 SYGVKD.

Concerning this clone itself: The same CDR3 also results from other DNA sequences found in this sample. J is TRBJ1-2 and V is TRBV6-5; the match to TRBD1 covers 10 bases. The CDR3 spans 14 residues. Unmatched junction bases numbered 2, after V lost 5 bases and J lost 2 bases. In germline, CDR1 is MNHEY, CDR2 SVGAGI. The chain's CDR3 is CASSRDRGNYGYTF. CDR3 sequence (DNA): TGTGCCAGCAGTAGGGACAGGGGAAACTATGGCTACACCTTC.

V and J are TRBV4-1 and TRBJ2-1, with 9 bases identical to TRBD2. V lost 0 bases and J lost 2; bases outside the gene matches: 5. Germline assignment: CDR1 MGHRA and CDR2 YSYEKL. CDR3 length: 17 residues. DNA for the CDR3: TGCGCCAGCAGCCAAGAGGGTAGCGGGAGCCCCTACAATGAGCAGTTCTTC. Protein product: CASSQEGSGSPYNEQFF.

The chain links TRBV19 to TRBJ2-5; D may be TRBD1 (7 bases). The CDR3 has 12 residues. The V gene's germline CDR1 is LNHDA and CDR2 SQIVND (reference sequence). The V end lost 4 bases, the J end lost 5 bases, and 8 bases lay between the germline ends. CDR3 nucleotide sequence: TGTGCCAGTAGTACAGGGGGGGAGACCCAGTACTTC. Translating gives CASSTGGETQYF.

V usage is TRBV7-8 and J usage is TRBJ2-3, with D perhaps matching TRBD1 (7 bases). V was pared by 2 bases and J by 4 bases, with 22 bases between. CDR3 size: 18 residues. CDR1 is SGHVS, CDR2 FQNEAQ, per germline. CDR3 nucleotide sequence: TGTGCCAGCAGCTTAACCTCGGGGCAGGGGGGCCTCCCAGATACGCAGTATTTT. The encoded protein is CASSLTSGQGGLPDTQYF.

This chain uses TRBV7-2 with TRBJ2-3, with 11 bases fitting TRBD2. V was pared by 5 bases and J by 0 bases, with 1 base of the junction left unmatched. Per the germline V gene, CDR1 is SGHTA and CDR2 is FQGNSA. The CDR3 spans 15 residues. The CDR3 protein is CASSTSGGSTDTQYF. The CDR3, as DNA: TGTGCCAGCAGCACTAGCGGGGGAAGCACAGATACGCAGTATTTT.

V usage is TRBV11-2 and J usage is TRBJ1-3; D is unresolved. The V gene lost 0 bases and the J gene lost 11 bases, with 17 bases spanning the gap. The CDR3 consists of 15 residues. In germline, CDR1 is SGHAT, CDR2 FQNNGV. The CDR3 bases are TGTGCCAGCAGCTTAGAACCCGGGAGCACCTCCGCCATATATTTT. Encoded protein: CASSLEPGSTSAIYF.

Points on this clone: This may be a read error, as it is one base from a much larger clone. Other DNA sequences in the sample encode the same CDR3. In nucleotides, the CDR3 is TGTGCCAGCAGCCTACCGGGACAGGGTAATGAAAAACTGTTTTTT. It is translated as CASSLPGQGNEKLFF. The J gene is TRBJ1-4, the V gene TRBV7-9; TRBD1 matches at 9 bases. This CDR3 comprises 15 residues. Germline-derived CDR1 and CDR2 are SEHNR and FQNEAQ (reference sequence). The ends lost 5 bases at V and 4 bases at J; junction bases unmatched: 5.

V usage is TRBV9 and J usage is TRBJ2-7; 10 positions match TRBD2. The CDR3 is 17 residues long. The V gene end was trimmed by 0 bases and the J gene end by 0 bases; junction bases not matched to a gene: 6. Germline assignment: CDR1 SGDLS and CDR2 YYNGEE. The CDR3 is CASSVGELAGSSYEQYF. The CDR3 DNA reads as TGTGCCAGCAGCGTAGGAGAACTAGCGGGGAGCTCCTACGAGCAGTACTTC.